The 20 T cell receptor beta chains below were found in one sample sequenced in a study of cytomegalovirus exposure and HLA in healthy donors. Profiling relied on immunoSEQ multiplex PCR, and the TCRdb table lists in-frame clones only, not all of them. The sample contains under 200,000 clones, roughly nine tenths of which appear only once. What was sequenced was PBMCs. These receptors were collected from a woman aged 25 to 39 in good health and CMV-seronegative.

This chain uses TRBV27 with TRBJ2-7; D is uncertain. The ends were cut back, 6 bases at V and 6 bases at J, with 15 bases in the middle. Germline CDR1 MNHEY, CDR2 SMNVEV (reference sequence). This CDR3 region has 13 residues. The CDR3, as DNA: TGTGCCAGCAGCCCCAAATTGCCGTCCGAGCAGTACTTC. Its protein is CASSPKLPSEQYF.

The V and J genes are TRBV25-1 and TRBJ1-1, with D uncertain. This CDR3 is 14 amino acids long. V lost 2 bases and J lost 1, with 8 bases in between. Germline CDR1 reads MGHDK; CDR2 reads SYGVNS. CDR3 protein: CASSEVQQNTEAFF. The CDR3 bases are TGTGCCAGCAGTGAAGTACAGCAGAACACTGAAGCTTTCTTT.

The chain uses TRBV5-1 and TRBJ1-6; D unclear. Trimming cost V 5 bases and J 0 bases, with 12 bases left between them. The CDR3 runs 16 residues. The germline V gene encodes CDR1 SGHRS and CDR2 YFSETQ. CDR3 protein: CASSLDGSSYNSPLHF. The CDR3 DNA reads TGCGCCAGCAGTCTAGACGGGAGCTCCTATAATTCACCCCTCCACTTT.

This chain uses TRBV6-5 with TRBJ2-3, with 9 bases identical to TRBD1. J was trimmed by 4 bases and V by 2 bases; bases with no gene match: 7. CDR1 MNHEY and CDR2 SVGAGI come from the germline V gene. The CDR3 runs 16 residues. DNA for the CDR3: TGTGCCAGCAGTTACGAGACAGGGGGAGTTGCAGATACGCAGTATTTT. It translates to CASSYETGGVADTQYF.

The gene calls are TRBV27 and TRBJ1-1; D remains unclear. The CDR3 spans 19 residues. Germline V gene data show CDR1 as MNHEY and CDR2 as SMNVEV (reference sequence). V lost 8 bases and J 0 bases, leaving 28 bases between the germline ends. CDR3 residues: CASGVVQVLGTGVNTEAFF. The DNA for the CDR3 is TGTGCCAGCGGAGTTGTTCAGGTTCTAGGTACGGGAGTGAACACTGAAGCTTTCTTT.

V usage is TRBV7-6 and J usage is TRBJ2-3; 10 bases are a match to TRBD2. Germline CDR1 SGHVS, CDR2 FNYEAQ. V lost 6 bases to trimming and J lost 1 base; unmatched junction nucleotides: 13. The CDR3 is 18 residues long. CDR3 in DNA: TGTGCCAGCAGTTCGGGGTCTCTAGCGGGAGTGGGCACAGATACGCAGTATTTT. Protein product: CASSSGSLAGVGTDTQYF.

This clone appeared once. The J gene is TRBJ1-6, the V gene TRBV28; 9 nucleotides align to TRBD1. The V and J ends lost 8 bases and 10 bases, in that order; junction bases with no gene match: 6. CDR3 length: 13 amino acids. Germline-derived CDR1 and CDR2 are MDHEN and SYDVKM. The CDR3 DNA sequence: TGTGCCAGCTTTCGGGACAGGGAATCACCCCTCCACTTT. Translated, it gives CASFRDRESPLHF.

This clone appeared once. The chain employs TRBV25-1 and TRBJ1-1; maybe TRBD1 (5 bases). V was shortened by 2 bases and J by 3 bases, with 19 bases between the two germline ends. The CDR3 is made up of 17 amino acids. The germline gives CDR1 MGHDK, CDR2 SYGVNS. The CDR3 bases are TGTGCCAGCAGTGAAGGTCGGGGGAGAGTGCTGGACACTGAAGCTTTCTTT. Its translation: CASSEGRGRVLDTEAFF.

V and J are TRBV7-2 and TRBJ1-6, with no clear D. The CDR3 totals 13 residues. V lost 1 base and J 7 bases, leaving 5 bases between the germline ends. Germline CDR1 reads SGHTA; CDR2 reads FQGNSA. The CDR3 loop is CASSLGRNSPLHF. The CDR3, as DNA: TGTGCCAGCAGCTTAGGCCGAAATTCACCCCTCCACTTT.

The chain recombines TRBV9 with TRBJ2-3, with a possible D match to TRBD2 (5 bases). Trimming shortened V by 3 bases and J by 0 bases, and 17 bases separated the two germline ends. Germline CDR1 reads SGDLS; CDR2 reads YYNGEE. The CDR3 runs to 17 residues. The CDR3 sequence is CASSARKERTSTDTQYF. The CDR3 DNA is TGTGCCAGCAGCGCCCGGAAGGAGCGGACGAGCACAGATACGCAGTATTTT.

The chain links TRBV5-4 to TRBJ1-2; D gene uncertain. The CDR3 is made up of 12 amino acids. V was cut by 10 bases and J by 2 bases, with 12 bases left in between. CDR1 is SGHNT and CDR2 is YYREEE in the germline V gene (reference sequence). DNA of the CDR3: TGTGCCGGCCGACGAGGGAACTATGGCTACACCTTC. Its protein product is CAGRRGNYGYTF.

The chain has TRBV5-5 and TRBJ2-7; no firm D call. There are 14 residues in the CDR3. V was clipped by 0 bases and J by 4 bases, with 11 bases between them. CDR1 and CDR2 (germline): SGHKS, YYEKEE (reference sequence). This CDR3 is CASSLAPSEYEQYF. CDR3 in DNA: TGTGCCAGCAGCTTGGCCCCCTCAGAGTACGAGCAGTACTTC.

The chain uses TRBV4-1 and TRBJ1-1, with D tentatively TRBD1 (5 bases). Looked up from germline, CDR1 is MGHRA and CDR2 is YSYEKL. Trimming removed 2 bases from V and 3 bases from J, with 13 bases in between. The CDR3 runs to 15 residues. The CDR3 coding sequence is TGCGCCAGCAGCCAAAATCAGGGAGGAGACACTGAAGCTTTCTTT. This encodes CASSQNQGGDTEAFF.

This rearrangement joins TRBV5-1 to TRBJ1-4; no definite D call. Germline lookup yields CDR1 SGHRS and CDR2 YFSETQ. The CDR3 extends over 14 amino acids. V shed 2 bases and J shed 6 bases, with 11 bases lying between them. CDR3 nucleotide sequence: TGCGCCAGCAGCTTCGGCAGGAGGGATGAAAAACTGTTTTTT. Its translation is CASSFGRRDEKLFF.

This clone was counted between two and nine times. This chain joins TRBV4-1 and TRBJ1-4; no firm D call. The CDR3 sequence is 14 residues long. V lost 4 bases and J lost 8, with 14 bases in between. Germline V gene sequence: CDR1 MGHRA, CDR2 YSYEKL. As DNA, the CDR3 is TGCGCCAGCAGCCCGGGCAATCCGAGGGAAAAACTGTTTTTT. Protein sequence: CASSPGNPREKLFF.

The CDR3 region has the DNA TGTGCCAGCGGCCGGGACAGCCCGGTTCTCACCTTC. Translated, it gives CASGRDSPVLTF. This chain uses TRBV6-5 with TRBJ1-2; 7 nucleotides match TRBD1. The CDR3 runs to 12 residues. The germline V gene encodes CDR1 MNHEY and CDR2 SVGAGI. The ends lost 8 bases at V and 13 bases at J; junction bases unmatched: 13.

CDR3 residues: CASSLASWTVGNEKLFF. In DNA, the CDR3 is TGTGCCAGCAGCTTAGCCTCTTGGACAGTGGGTAATGAAAAACTGTTTTTT. The rearrangement uses TRBV7-2 and TRBJ1-4; tentative D call: TRBD1 (6 bases). CDR3 size: 17 residues. Germline CDR1 and CDR2: SGHTA and FQGNSA. V dropped 0 bases and J dropped 4 bases, with 15 bases sitting between them.

This chain connects TRBV6-4 to TRBJ2-3, with D tentatively TRBD1 (5 bases). V dropped 8 bases and J dropped 0 bases, with 12 bases sitting between them. The germline gives CDR1 MRHNA, CDR2 SNTAGT. The CDR3 totals 14 residues. CDR3 protein: CASRQRGSTDTQYF. The CDR3 nucleotides are TGTGCCAGCCGACAAAGGGGTAGCACAGATACGCAGTATTTT.

J is TRBJ2-7 and V is TRBV10-2; 8 bases align to TRBD2. CDR1 is WSHSY and CDR2 is SAAADI in the germline V gene. The V gene end was trimmed by 4 bases and the J gene end by 6 bases; junction bases not matched to a gene: 8. CDR3 length: 14 amino acids. The CDR3 nucleotides read TGCGCCAGCAGTGCCGGGACTAGTGTTCTCGAGCAGTACTTC. Encoded protein: CASSAGTSVLEQYF.

The rearrangement links TRBV9 to TRBJ2-7, with 9 bases that match TRBD1. V trimming: 3 bases; J trimming: 4 bases; junction bases outside the gene matches: 8. The germline gives CDR1 SGDLS, CDR2 YYNGEE. CDR3 length equals 15 residues. The chain's CDR3 is CASSGGQGGGYEQYF. The DNA for the CDR3 is TGTGCCAGCAGCGGGGGACAGGGTGGTGGATACGAGCAGTACTTC.